The entry below gives a single T cell receptor (beta chain) sequence along with its context. The antigen this receptor binds is unknown. One base away there is no much larger clone; base qualities are not given. This sample stems from a study of T cell responses to AZD1222 COVID-19 vaccine (dated by TCRdb to the early 2020s). Background on the whole study: AZD1222 recipients whose second dose came at about 4 weeks and those whose second dose came at about 12 weeks were combined into one group, since spike-specific TCR depth and breadth did not differ between the two schedules. Trial participants were enrolled into age subgroups of 18-55, 56-69 and 70-plus years, which contained roughly 150, 30 and 60 TCR-sequenced participants, respectively. A total of more than 230 trial participants underwent TCR sequencing, of whom some 210 received two doses of AZD1222 and about 25 received two doses of the MenACWY control vaccine. Paper-wide results and their limitations: Participants were mostly white British and included more females than males, and it was suggested by the authors that clonal diversity may have been underestimated. Because no day 14 peak-response samples were available, the repertoires could be characterized only after the peak T cell response. The whole spike protein was spanned by vaccine-associated CD4 TCRs, and dominant responses were seen in regions 160-218 and 743-854. Conclusions about previously exposed vaccinees were limited because only six AZD1222 recipients were SARS-CoV-2 seropositive at baseline. The 56-69-year group was small, and its depth increase did not reach significance, likely because of low power. After two AZD1222 doses, both the breadth and the depth of spike-specific TCRs were significantly higher than at day 0 and than in MenACWY recipients. Nearly half of unique spike-specific TCRs reportedly recognized epitopes outside regions mutated in the B.1.351 and B.1.1.7 variants.

The CDR3 regions of human TCRbeta chains were analyzed by immunosequencing. The paper's processing steps were these. TCRs in the repertoires were compared against a reference library of SARS-CoV-2-specific TCRs that had been generated with the MIRA antigen-specificity platform. Breadth was defined as the fraction of unique TCRs that were SARS-CoV-2-associated. Depth was defined as the fraction of total T cells that were SARS-CoV-2-associated. Using the MIRA data, each spike-specific TCR was mapped to the spike region that the TCR reacts to and placed in a CD4 or CD8 class. Log10-transformed breadth and depth values were compared by one-way ANOVA with Sidak's multiple comparisons tests. TCRdb provides this immuneACCESS table in a form limited to in-frame rearrangements. Some clones are lacking; in checked studies, under half of them reflect an unresolved V gene, and why the rest are absent is not known. D and trimming come from the DNA, and the V and J calls and clone size come from that table. The sample yields some 190,000 clones; 80% to 90% were counted once. The top ten hold 6.9% of the sample.

The label giving this sample's time point can be read as: baseline before first vaccination. Vaccinee samples came from UK trials COV001 and COV002, including a single-blind randomized controlled phase 2/3 trial of AZD1222 (ChAdOx1 nCoV-19) in healthy adults. Trial participant PBMC samples were collected at day 0 and day 28 after the second dose for TCRbeta chain sequencing. In the germline V gene (reference sequence), CDR1 corresponds to GTSNPN and CDR2 to SVGIG. V is pruned by 2 bases and J by 4 bases, leaving 6 bases of the junction without a gene match. Its CDR3 holds 16 amino acids, cysteine through phenylalanine. The only DNA kept is the CDR3, 48 bases in frame from the first base.

This clonotype was obtained from an adult in good health. Rearrangement joined TRBV30 to TRBJ2-6; TRBD1 matches 9 bases in the middle. The sample here was peripheral blood, taken on day 0 of AZD1222 vaccination. The nucleotides read TGTGCCTGGAGTTTCGGGACAGGGTCCGGGGCCAACGTCCTGACTTTC. Its protein reads: CAWSFGTGSGANVLTF.